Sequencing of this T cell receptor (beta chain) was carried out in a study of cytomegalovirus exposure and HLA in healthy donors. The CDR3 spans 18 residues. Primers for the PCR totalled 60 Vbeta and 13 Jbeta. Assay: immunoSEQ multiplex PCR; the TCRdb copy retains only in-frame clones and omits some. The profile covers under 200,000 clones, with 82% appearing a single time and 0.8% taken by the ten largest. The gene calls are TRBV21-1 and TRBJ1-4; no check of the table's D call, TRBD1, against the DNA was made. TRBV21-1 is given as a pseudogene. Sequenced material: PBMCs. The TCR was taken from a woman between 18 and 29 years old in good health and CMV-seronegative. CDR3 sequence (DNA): TGTGCCAGCAGCAATCAACGGGACAGGGACAAGTTGAATGAAAAACTGTTTTTT. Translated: CASSNQRDRDKLNEKLFF.